These T cell receptor beta chains were read from a single sample in a study of technical replicates of blood from a few donors. Assay: immunoSEQ multiplex PCR; the TCRdb copy retains only in-frame clones and omits some. The sample has 68,000 or so clones; about 89% are singletons. The sequenced sample was PBMCs. The receptors stem from a human donor in good health. Some clones in this sample may be carry-over from other donors' samples. CDR3s leave out the opening cysteine and the closing phenylalanine or tryptophan.

v_gene,j_gene,CDR3aa
TRBV5-6,TRBJ2-1,ASSLGLRSNEQF
TRBV9,TRBJ2-3,ASSVGTYGDTQY
TRBV11-2,TRBJ2-7,ASSLVRDSYEQY
TRBV6-1,TRBJ2-3,ASRAGTSGTDTQY
TRBV7-8,TRBJ2-4,ASGISDPNIQY
TRBV7-3,TRBJ2-1,ASSSKRSSYNEQF
TRBV12-5,TRBJ2-7,ASSSSGGAYEQY
TRBV7-8,TRBJ2-7,ATTAYTVSYEQY
TRBV5-8,TRBJ1-5,ASSRPSAVNQPQH
TRBV6-1,TRBJ2-1,ASSAASGGAGEQF
TRBV10-2,TRBJ2-7,ASRDVPGLAGGTSGY
TRBV2,TRBJ1-4,ASSRGQGSVNEKLF
TRBV5-1,TRBJ2-3,ASRYGTSGNTDTQY
TRBV10-3,TRBJ2-1,AISESTSGRPEQF
TRBV18,TRBJ2-7,ASSPPLEAGDSYEQY
TRBV14,TRBJ2-5,ASSQDTAGLPN
TRBV4-3,TRBJ2-2,ASSQDWTRLTGELF
TRBV19,TRBJ2-2,ASSINRQNTGELF
TRBV9,TRBJ2-1,ASSVEGGARPPF
TRBV25-1,TRBJ2-5,ASSESRGQQETQY
TRBV6-6,TRBJ1-4,ASSSRAGGEKLF
TRBV5-1,TRBJ2-3,ASSLALAGGPSDTQY
TRBV7-3,TRBJ2-3,ASSVTDTQY
TRBV19,TRBJ2-3,ASRPLTSTDTQY
TRBV5-6,TRBJ2-2,ASSLAWTGRAGELF